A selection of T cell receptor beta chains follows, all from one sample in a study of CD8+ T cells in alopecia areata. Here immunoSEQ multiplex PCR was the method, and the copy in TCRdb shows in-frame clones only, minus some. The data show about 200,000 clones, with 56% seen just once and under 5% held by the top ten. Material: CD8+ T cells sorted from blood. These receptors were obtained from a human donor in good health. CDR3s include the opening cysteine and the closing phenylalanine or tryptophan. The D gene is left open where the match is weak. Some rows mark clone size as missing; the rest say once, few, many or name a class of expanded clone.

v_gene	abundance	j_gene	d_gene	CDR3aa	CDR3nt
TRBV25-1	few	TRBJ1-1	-	CASSENTEAFF	TGTGCCAGCAGTGAAAACACTGAAGCTTTCTTT
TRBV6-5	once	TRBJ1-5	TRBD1	CASSPRQGNQPQHF	TGTGCCAGCAGTCCCAGACAGGGGAATCAGCCCCAGCATTTT
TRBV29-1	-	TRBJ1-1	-	CSVEDDGPEAFF	TGCAGCGTTGAGGACGATGGGCCTGAAGCTTTCTTT
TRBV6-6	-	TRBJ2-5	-	CASSYSGDRLGTQYF	TGTGCCAGCAGTTACTCAGGGGATCGGCTTGGGACCCAGTACTTC
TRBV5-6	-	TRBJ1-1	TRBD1	CASSLVGTGRASEAFF	TGTGCCAGCAGCTTGGTCGGGACAGGGCGGGCCTCTGAAGCTTTCTTT
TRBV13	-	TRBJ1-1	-	CASSIRSPMNTEAFF	TGTGCCAGCAGCATTCGATCCCCCATGAACACTGAAGCTTTCTTT
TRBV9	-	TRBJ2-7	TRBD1	CASSVDRRSYEQYF	TGTGCCAGCAGCGTGGACAGGAGATCCTACGAGCAGTACTTC
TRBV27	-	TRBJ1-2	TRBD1	CASSFPGGGGYTF	TGTGCCAGCAGTTTTCCAGGGGGCGGTGGCTACACCTTC
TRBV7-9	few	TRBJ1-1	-	CASSLRISGVGTEAFF	TGTGCCAGCAGCTTACGTATATCTGGGGTTGGCACTGAAGCTTTCTTT
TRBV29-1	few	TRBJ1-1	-	CSVQRMNTEAFF	TGCAGCGTTCAACGGATGAACACTGAAGCTTTCTTT
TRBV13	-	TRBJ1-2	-	CASSLETGRKGYTF	TGTGCCAGCAGCTTAGAAACAGGGAGAAAAGGCTACACCTTC
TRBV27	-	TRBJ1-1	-	CASSSSDSFTLEAFF	TGTGCCAGCAGTTCATCGGACAGTTTTACCCTTGAAGCTTTCTTT
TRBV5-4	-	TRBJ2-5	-	CASSLRGTETQYF	TGTGCCAGCAGCTTGCGGGGGACGGAGACCCAGTACTTC
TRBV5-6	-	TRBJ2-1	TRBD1	CASSPRTGHYNEQFF	TGTGCCAGCAGCCCGAGGACAGGTCACTACAATGAGCAGTTCTTC
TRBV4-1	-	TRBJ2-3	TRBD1	CASSPGTGTDTQYF	TGCGCCAGCAGCCCCGGGACAGGGACCGATACGCAGTATTTT
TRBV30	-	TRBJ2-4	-	CAWSHTGDLAKNIQYF	TGTGCCTGGAGTCACACGGGAGATCTAGCCAAAAACATTCAGTACTTC
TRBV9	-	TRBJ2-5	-	CASSVSSKETQYF	TGTGCCAGCAGCGTGAGCAGCAAAGAGACCCAGTACTTC
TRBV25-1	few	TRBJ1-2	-	CASSEKGDYGYTF	TGTGCCAGCAGTGAAAAGGGGGACTATGGCTACACCTTC
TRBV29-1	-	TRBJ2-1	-	CSVEGLVGDNEQFF	TGCAGCGTTGAAGGCCTAGTTGGGGACAATGAGCAGTTCTTC
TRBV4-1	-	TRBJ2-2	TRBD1	CASSQDGRGRAGELFF	TGCGCCAGCAGCCAAGATGGCAGGGGGCGGGCCGGGGAGCTGTTTTTT
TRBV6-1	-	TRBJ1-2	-	CASSSHAGGGYGYTF	TGTGCCAGCAGCTCCCATGCCGGAGGGGGGTATGGCTACACCTTC
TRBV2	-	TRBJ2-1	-	CASSELKGEQFF	TGTGCCAGCAGTGAACTCAAGGGCGAGCAGTTCTTC
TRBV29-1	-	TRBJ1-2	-	CSVEVRGDYGYTF	TGCAGCGTTGAAGTCAGGGGTGACTATGGCTACACCTTC
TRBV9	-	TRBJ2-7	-	CASSGRGAPPYEQYF	TGTGCCAGCAGTGGCCGGGGAGCTCCTCCTTACGAGCAGTACTTC
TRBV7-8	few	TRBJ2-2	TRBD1	CASSSGTGDTGELFF	TGTGCCAGCAGTTCCGGGACAGGGGACACCGGGGAGCTGTTTTTT
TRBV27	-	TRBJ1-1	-	CASSLSLGTEAFF	TGTGCCAGCAGTTTATCCCTCGGGACTGAAGCTTTCTTT
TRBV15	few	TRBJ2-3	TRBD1	CATSRGTGANTDTQYF	TGTGCCACCAGCAGGGGGACAGGGGCCAACACAGATACGCAGTATTTT
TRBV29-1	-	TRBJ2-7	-	CSVADRAYEQYF	TGCAGCGTCGCTGACAGAGCCTACGAGCAGTACTTC
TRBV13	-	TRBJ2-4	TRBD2	CASSLARAGDLGIQYF	TGTGCCAGCAGCTTAGCCCGGGCGGGGGACTTGGGCATTCAGTACTTC
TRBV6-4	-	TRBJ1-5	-	CASSEGGENQPQHF	TGTGCCAGCAGTGAAGGGGGGGAAAATCAGCCCCAGCATTTT
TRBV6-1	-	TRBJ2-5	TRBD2	CASSSLADQETQYF	TGTGCCAGCAGTTCGCTAGCGGACCAAGAGACCCAGTACTTC
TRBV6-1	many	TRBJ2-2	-	CATSTGNTGELFF	TGTGCCACCTCTACAGGGAACACCGGGGAGCTGTTTTTT
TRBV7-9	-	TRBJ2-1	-	CASSSLDPGVSYNEQFF	TGTGCCAGCAGCTCATTGGACCCGGGGGTGTCCTACAATGAGCAGTTCTTC
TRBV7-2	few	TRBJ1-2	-	CASSPEGVPVYGYTF	TGTGCCAGCAGCCCTGAGGGGGTTCCGGTCTATGGCTACACCTTC
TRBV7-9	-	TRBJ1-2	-	CASSLGRPGPNYGYTF	TGTGCCAGCAGCTTAGGACGGCCAGGCCCAAACTATGGCTACACCTTC
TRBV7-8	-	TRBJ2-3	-	CASQARRSTDTQYF	TGTGCCAGCCAGGCACGGCGCTCCACAGATACGCAGTATTTT
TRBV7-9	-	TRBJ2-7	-	CASSSSGEQYF	TGTGCCAGCAGCTCCTCTGGCGAGCAGTACTTC
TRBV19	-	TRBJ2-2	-	CASSIGGELFF	TGTGCCAGTAGTATTGGCGGGGAGCTGTTTTTT
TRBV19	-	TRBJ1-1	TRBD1	CAAGQDILGDTEAFF	TGTGCCGCTGGACAGGATATACTGGGGGACACTGAAGCTTTCTTT
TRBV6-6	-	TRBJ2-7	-	CASSYSSGGSYEQYF	TGTGCCAGCAGTTACTCTTCGGGGGGCTCGTACGAGCAGTACTTC
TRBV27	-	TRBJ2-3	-	CASSLRQVTDTQYF	TGTGCCAGCAGTTTAAGGCAGGTGACAGATACGCAGTATTTT
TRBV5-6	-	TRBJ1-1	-	CASSLGRDGTEAFF	TGTGCCAGCAGCTTGGGGAGGGACGGCACTGAAGCTTTCTTT
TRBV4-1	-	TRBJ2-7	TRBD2	CASSQALAGGRGEQYF	TGCGCCAGCAGCCAAGCACTAGCGGGGGGGCGAGGCGAGCAGTACTTC
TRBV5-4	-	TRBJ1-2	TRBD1	CASSGRDRVLYGYTF	TGTGCCAGCAGCGGTCGGGACAGGGTCCTGTATGGCTACACCTTC
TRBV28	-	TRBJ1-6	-	CASTSKDSPLHF	TGTGCCAGCACCTCGAAGGACTCACCCCTCCACTTT
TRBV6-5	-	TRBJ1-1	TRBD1	CASSYVPGQGTEAFF	TGTGCCAGCAGTTACGTCCCGGGACAGGGGACTGAAGCTTTCTTT
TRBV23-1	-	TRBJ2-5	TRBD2	CASTLRMGGETQYF	TGCGCCAGCACCCTAAGAATGGGAGGGGAGACCCAGTACTTC
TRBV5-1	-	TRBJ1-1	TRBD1	CATKPDRGNTEAFF	TGCGCCACCAAGCCGGACAGGGGGAACACTGAAGCTTTCTTT
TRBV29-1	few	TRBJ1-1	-	CSVAPGAGNTEAFF	TGCAGCGTAGCCCCCGGGGCAGGGAACACTGAAGCTTTCTTT
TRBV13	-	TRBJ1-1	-	CASSLGRGWDEAFF	TGTGCCAGCAGCTTAGGCAGGGGTTGGGATGAAGCTTTCTTT
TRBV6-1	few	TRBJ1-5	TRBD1	CASSDLGQGDQPQHF	TGTGCCAGCAGTGATTTAGGACAGGGTGATCAGCCCCAGCATTTT
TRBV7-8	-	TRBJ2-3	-	CASSLAGTPPDTQYF	TGTGCCAGCAGCTTAGCGGGGACGCCCCCAGATACGCAGTATTTT
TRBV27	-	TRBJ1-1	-	CASRGGSEAFF	TGTGCCAGTAGAGGAGGGTCTGAAGCTTTCTTT
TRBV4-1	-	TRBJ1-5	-	CASSQDEQGMWSQPQHF	TGCGCCAGCAGCCAAGACGAGCAGGGGATGTGGTCTCAGCCCCAGCATTTT
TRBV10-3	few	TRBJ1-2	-	CAISSEGPAGPFYGYTF	TGTGCCATCAGTTCTGAGGGGCCCGCGGGGCCCTTCTATGGCTACACCTTC